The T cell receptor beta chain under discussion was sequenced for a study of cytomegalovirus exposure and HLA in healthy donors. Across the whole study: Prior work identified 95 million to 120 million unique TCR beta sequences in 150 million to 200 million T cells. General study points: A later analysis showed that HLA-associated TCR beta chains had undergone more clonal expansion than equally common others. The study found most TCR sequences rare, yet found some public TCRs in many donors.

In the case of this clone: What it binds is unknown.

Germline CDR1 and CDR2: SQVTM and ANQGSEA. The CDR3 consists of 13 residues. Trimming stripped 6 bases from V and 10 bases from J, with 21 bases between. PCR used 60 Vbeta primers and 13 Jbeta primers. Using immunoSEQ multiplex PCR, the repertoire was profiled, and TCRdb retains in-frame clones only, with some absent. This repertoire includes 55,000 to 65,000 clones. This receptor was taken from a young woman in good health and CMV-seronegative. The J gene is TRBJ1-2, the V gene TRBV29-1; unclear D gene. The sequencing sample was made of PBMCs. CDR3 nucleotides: TGCAGCGTCCAAGTGGGAGGGCGGAGTGCCTACACCTTC. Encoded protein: CSVQVGGRSAYTF. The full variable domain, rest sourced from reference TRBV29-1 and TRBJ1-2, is SAVISQKPSRDICQRGTSLTIQCQVDSQVTMMFWYRQQPGQSLTLIATANQGSEATYESGFVIDKFPISRPNLTFSTLTVSNMSPEDSSIYLCSVQVGGRSAYTFGSGTRLTVV.